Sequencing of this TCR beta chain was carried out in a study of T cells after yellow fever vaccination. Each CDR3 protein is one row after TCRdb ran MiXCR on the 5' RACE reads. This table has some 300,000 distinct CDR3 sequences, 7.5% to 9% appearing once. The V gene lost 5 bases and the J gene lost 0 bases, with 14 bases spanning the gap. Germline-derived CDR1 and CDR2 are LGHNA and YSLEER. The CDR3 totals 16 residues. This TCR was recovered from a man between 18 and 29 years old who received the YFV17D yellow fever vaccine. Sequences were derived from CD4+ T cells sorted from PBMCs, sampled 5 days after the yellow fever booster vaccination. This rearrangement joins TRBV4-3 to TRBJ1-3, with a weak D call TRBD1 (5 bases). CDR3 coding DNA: TGCGCCAGCAGCTACCGTTTGGGGGGCTCTGGAAACACCATATATTTT. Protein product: CASSYRLGGSGNTIYF.